This T cell receptor beta chain originates from a study of beta chain features in type 1 diabetes. The study's findings and limits: Patients with Type 1 diabetes showed moderately but significantly shorter TCRB CDR3s in all four CD4+ subsets. The study found that naive, central memory and Treg TCRB repertoires appeared more similar in patients than in healthy donors. Researchers could not determine here whether HLA type influences TCRB rearrangement.

Sorting gave populations that all exceeded 95% purity. Germline CDR1 SGHRS, CDR2 YFSETQ. The germline V and J ends were trimmed by 2 bases and 5 bases, with 7 bases remaining between them. CDR3 length: 13 amino acids. This clone was detected only a few times. What it binds is unknown. Sequencing targeted expressed TCRB transcripts, as all isolated RNA had been reverse transcribed. Sequencing was performed with immunoSEQ multiplex PCR; in TCRdb, only in-frame clones are kept and a portion is missing. The profile shows over 650,000 clones, over 12% of them singletons. Sequenced input: naive CD4+ T cells from blood. The source of this sequence is a man between 18 and 29 years old with type 1 diabetes. The genes are TRBV5-1 and TRBJ2-2; D is undetermined. As DNA, the CDR3 is TGCGCCAGCAGCTTCAGACTTACCGGGGAGCTGTTTTTT. Protein product: CASSFRLTGELFF.